These 15 T cell receptor beta chains share one sample of origin, sequenced in a study of blood T cells in healthy people across ages. A J-beta primer mix and a sample-barcoded 5' primer were used in a second PCR of roughly 6 to 11 cycles. TCRdb passed the 5' RACE reads through MiXCR, listing each CDR3 protein once. The profile shows more than 550,000 distinct CDR3 sequences, approximately 22% of them singletons. Sequenced input: blood. These receptors all stem from a man aged 70-80 years in good health.

This clonotype came up a few times. This chain connects TRBV4-1 to TRBJ2-3, with 9 nucleotides matching TRBD2. Trimming cost V 1 base and J 5 bases; bases outside gene matches: 1. There are 14 residues in the CDR3. Germline assignment: CDR1 MGHRA and CDR2 YSYEKL. The CDR3 DNA follows: TGCGCCAGCAGCCAAGGACTAGCGGTAGATACGCAGTATTTT. It yields the protein CASSQGLAVDTQYF.

The V call is TRBV12-3 or TRBV12-4, the J call TRBJ2-3; D is undetermined. The CDR3 contains 13 residues. Between the trimmed V and J ends, which lost 5 bases and 4 bases, there was a span of 10 bases. Here the CDR3 DNA reads TGTGCCAGCAGTGCCTACGAGGCAGATACGCAGTATTTT. Residues: CASSAYEADTQYF.

The chain uses TRBV7-6 and TRBJ2-1, with 8 bases that match TRBD2. Germline values: CDR1 SGHVS, CDR2 FNYEAQ. The CDR3 loop spans 16 amino acids. The V segment lost 5 bases and the J segment 9 bases; nucleotides outside the gene matches: 15. The DNA of the CDR3 is TGTGCCAGCAGCGCTACCGGGACTAGGACCTTGGGTGAGCAGTTCTTC. This encodes CASSATGTRTLGEQFF.

This clonotype was recorded at least ten times. The chain has TRBV29-1 and TRBJ2-2; D is unresolved. CDR3 length equals 12 residues. V lost 3 bases and J 2 bases, leaving 4 bases between the germline ends. CDR1 is SQVTM, CDR2 ANQGSEA, per germline. CDR3 bases: TGCAGCGTTGACAGAAACACCGGGGAGCTGTTTTTT. Translated: CSVDRNTGELFF.

V gene TRBV12-3 or TRBV12-4 combines with J gene TRBJ2-2, with D possibly matching TRBD2 (5 bases). This CDR3 has 15 amino acids. V lost 7 bases, J lost 2 bases, and 14 bases lay in between. Written as DNA, the CDR3 is TGTGCCAGCACCCCATCTAGCATCAACACCGGGGAGCTGTTTTTT. This translates into CASTPSSINTGELFF.

This clonotype was detected a few times. The rearrangement links TRBV20-1 to TRBJ2-1; maybe TRBD2 (5 bases). CDR1 and CDR2 from the germline V gene are DFQATT and SNEGSKA (reference sequence). CDR3 length: 14 amino acids. Trimming shortened V by 0 bases and J by 6 bases, and 12 bases separated the two germline ends. The CDR3 sequence is CSARDLSRGNEQFF. CDR3 bases: TGCAGTGCTAGAGATCTCAGCCGGGGCAATGAGCAGTTCTTC.

This chain uses TRBV5-4 with TRBJ2-3, with D uncertain. The germline V and J ends were trimmed by 3 bases and 4 bases, with 6 bases remaining between them. Germline values: CDR1 SGHNT, CDR2 YYREEE (reference sequence). This CDR3 region has 12 residues. The DNA of the CDR3 is TGTGCCAGCAGCTACCGCCCAGATACGCAGTATTTT. Its translation is CASSYRPDTQYF.

This clonotype has only a few counts. The V and J genes are TRBV7-9 and TRBJ2-2; TRBD2 matches 8 bases. Germline V lookup: CDR1 SEHNR, CDR2 FQNEAQ (reference sequence). The junction had 10 bases not matched to a gene; V was cut back by 6 bases and J by 7 bases. The CDR3 contains 15 residues. CDR3 in DNA: TGTGCCAGCAGTCCTCCGGGACTAGTGGTCGGGGAGCTGTTTTTT. Protein: CASSPPGLVVGELFF. Together with reference TRBV7-9 and TRBJ2-2, the CDR3 gives the full variable domain: DTGVSQNPRHKITKRGQNVTFRCDPISEHNRLYWYRQTLGQGPEFLTYFQNEAQLEKSRLLSDRFSAERPKGSFSTLEIQRTEQGDSAMYLCASSPPGLVVGELFFGEGSRLTVL.

This clonotype was seen a handful of times. The gene calls are TRBV7-2 and TRBJ2-3; 9 bases are shared with TRBD2. The CDR3 has 15 residues. Germline V gene lookup returns CDR1 SGHTA and CDR2 FQGNSA. V shed 1 base, J shed 2 bases, and the junction held 1 base outside the gene matches. CDR3 coding DNA: TGTGCCAGCAGCTTAGTAGCGGGGGCCACAGATACGCAGTATTTT. Translated, it gives CASSLVAGATDTQYF. Full variable domain (remainder filled in from reference TRBV7-2 and TRBJ2-3): GAGVSQSPSNKVTEKGKDVELRCDPISGHTALYWYRQSLGQGLEFLIYFQGNSAPDKSGLPSDRFSAERTGGSVSTLTIQRTQQEDSAVYLCASSLVAGATDTQYFGPGTRLTVL.

V and J are TRBV12-3 or TRBV12-4 and TRBJ2-5; TRBD2 is a possible D gene (7 bases). The CDR3 length is 13 residues. V gave up 7 bases and J gave up 6 bases, with 15 bases separating them. The CDR3 coding sequence is TGTGCCAGCAACCCGGGGGGCCGGAAGACCCAGTACTTC. This gives the protein CASNPGGRKTQYF.

This chain uses TRBV5-1 with TRBJ2-1, with D unclear. The CDR3 is made up of 15 amino acids. From germline, CDR1 is SGHRS and CDR2 YFSETQ. V lost 7 bases to trimming and J lost 5 bases, with 19 bases between them. CDR3 DNA: TGCGCCAGCGCACGGCGCGTCCGGGTCGACAATGAGCAGTTCTTC. This codes for CASARRVRVDNEQFF.

The chain has TRBV7-9 and TRBJ2-2; D remains ambiguous. Trimming removed 6 bases at V and 0 bases at J, with 8 bases between. The CDR3 is 14 residues long. Germline V gene data show CDR1 as SEHNR and CDR2 as FQNEAQ (reference sequence). CDR3 residues: CASSSSTNTGELFF. In DNA, the CDR3 is TGTGCCAGCAGTTCTAGTACGAACACCGGGGAGCTGTTTTTT.

This clonotype appeared a single time. The rearrangement links TRBV20-1 to TRBJ1-5; maybe TRBD1 (5 bases). The CDR3 totals 14 residues. With 6 bases removed from V and 4 bases from J, the gap between germline ends came to 16 bases. CDR1 and CDR2 (germline): DFQATT, SNEGSKA (reference sequence). In nucleotides, the CDR3 is TGCAGTGCCTCTGCGGGACGGCGAAATCAGCCCCAGCATTTT. Translating gives CSASAGRRNQPQHF.

The V and J genes are TRBV7-9 and TRBJ2-5; D is ambiguous. The last part of the DNA fits TRBJ2-1 better; the J call may be wrong. CDR3 length: 16 residues. From germline, CDR1 is SEHNR and CDR2 FQNEAQ (reference sequence). The CDR3 here is CASSSSAPTVGNEQFF. The CDR3 coding sequence is TGTGCCAGCAGCTCATCAGCCCCTACGGTGGGCAATGAGCAGTTCTTC.

The table lists this clonotype with a few counts. The J gene is TRBJ2-3, the V gene TRBV6-2 or TRBV6-3, with D hard to call. In germline, CDR1 is MNHEY, CDR2 SVGEGT. The V end was cut by 1 base, the J end by 4 bases, with 18 bases between. This CDR3 region has 17 residues. The CDR3 DNA follows: TGTGCCAGCAGTTACTTAGGACCCCCCAGTGACCCAGATACGCAGTATTTT. Translating gives CASSYLGPPSDPDTQYF.